Below, one T cell receptor (beta chain) is given with its context. These data come from a study of Tregs in tolerant kidney transplant recipients. Germline lookup yields CDR1 SGHTA and CDR2 FQGTGA. This CDR3 is built from 14 residues. After removal of 2 bases from V and 7 bases from J, the junction contained 7 bases not matched to a gene. This table comes from immunoSEQ multiplex PCR, and its TCRdb copy is limited to in-frame clones, with some not included. Found here are roughly 120,000 clones, about 90% of them singletons; the top ten hold nearly 0.6%. The clonotype comes from a human donor in good health. Sequenced material: CD4+ T cells from blood. The V and J genes are TRBV7-3 and TRBJ1-2; 7 nucleotides agree with TRBD1. CDR3 nucleotide sequence: TGTGCCAGCAGCTTAGACGTGAGGGGGCCTGGCTACACCTTC. Protein product: CASSLDVRGPGYTF.